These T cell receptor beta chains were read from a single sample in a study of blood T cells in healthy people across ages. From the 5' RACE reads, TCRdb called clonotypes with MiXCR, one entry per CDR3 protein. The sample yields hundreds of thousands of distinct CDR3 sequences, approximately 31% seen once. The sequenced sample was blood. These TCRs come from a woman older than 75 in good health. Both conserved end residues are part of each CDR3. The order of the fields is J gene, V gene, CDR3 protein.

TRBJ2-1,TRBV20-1,CSAREVSGGGYNEQFF
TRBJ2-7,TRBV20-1,CSAPGDPYEQYF
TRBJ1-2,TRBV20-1,CSARETASDNFYGYTF
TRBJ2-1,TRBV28,CASSMYREKGYNEQFF
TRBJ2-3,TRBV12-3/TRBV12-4,CASSLARASGGDVRDTDTQYF
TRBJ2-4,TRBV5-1,CASSSERGGRVNIQYF
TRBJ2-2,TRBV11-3,CASSWGRGTGELFF
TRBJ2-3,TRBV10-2,CASSESGRTDTQYF
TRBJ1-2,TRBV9,CASSVNRGQKGYTF
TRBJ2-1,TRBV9,CASSPRDLYNEQFF
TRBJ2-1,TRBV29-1,CSVAGGESSYNEQFF
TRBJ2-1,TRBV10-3,CAISESNFPGMNPYNEQFF
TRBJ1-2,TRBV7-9,CASSLAGTQSGYTF
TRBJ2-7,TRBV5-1,CASTFFQNGRYEQYF
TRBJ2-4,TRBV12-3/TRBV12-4,CASSGRRITKNIQYF
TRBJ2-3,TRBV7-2,CASSLNPSDTQYF
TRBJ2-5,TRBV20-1,CSALKTAALGETQYF
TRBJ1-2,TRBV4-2,CASSQGLGTGPYGYTF
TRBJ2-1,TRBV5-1,CASSLRAGGSGEQFF
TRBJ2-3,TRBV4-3,CASSQDLVGLHTDTQYF
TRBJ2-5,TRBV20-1,CSAPEDRGRRETQYF
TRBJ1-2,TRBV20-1,CSAREGHNYGYTF
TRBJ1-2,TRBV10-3,CAISPDSLYGYTF
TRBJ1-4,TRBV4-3,CASSRQGTGEKLFF
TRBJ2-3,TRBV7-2,CASSLGPGGTDTQYF
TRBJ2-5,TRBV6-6,CASATSAVETQYF
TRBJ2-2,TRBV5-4,CASSLGGQGPTGELFF
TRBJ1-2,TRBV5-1,CASSLDASSLYGYTF
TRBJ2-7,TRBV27,CASSLKGQGYYEQYF
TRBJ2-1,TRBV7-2,CASSSNSLKQFF
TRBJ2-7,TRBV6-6,CASRSSGGLSYEQYF
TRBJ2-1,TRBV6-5,CASTPGLVGNEQFF
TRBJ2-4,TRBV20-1,CSASLLDRLAKNIQYF
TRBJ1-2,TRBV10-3,CAISGMDRYTF
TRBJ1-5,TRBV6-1,CASSEKSGPSNQPQHF
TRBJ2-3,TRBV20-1,CSAPQGASTDTQYF
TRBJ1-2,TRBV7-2,CASSPDRINYGYTF